The rows below give T cell receptor beta chains drawn from one sample of a study of neoadjuvant nivolumab and ipilimumab in lung cancer. Measured with immunoSEQ multiplex PCR; TCRdb has only the in-frame clones, and not every one. The sample holds some 6,900 clones, approximately 88% seen once. The material was tumor tissue, obtained after neoadjuvant nivolumab, alone or with ipilimumab, at or shortly before surgery. These receptors all stem from an adult with non-small cell lung cancer. Some clones in this sample may be carry-over from other donors' samples. Both conserved end residues are part of each CDR3. Fields, in order: V gene, D gene, CDR3 length, clone size, J gene, CDR3 protein, CDR3 DNA. A D gene is named only where the DNA matches it firmly. A row's size may be missing; if present it is once, few, many or a size class.

TRBV10-3	TRBD1	15	few	TRBJ2-7	CAISEQTGTWAEQYF	TGTGCCATCAGCGAACAGACAGGGACCTGGGCCGAGCAGTACTTC
TRBV18	NA	14	once	TRBJ1-1	CASSPTAAGSEAFF	TGTGCCAGCTCACCTACGGCGGCAGGGTCTGAAGCTTTCTTT
TRBV5-1	TRBD2	14	NA	TRBJ2-1	CASSLALAGDEQFF	TGCGCCAGCAGCTTGGCACTAGCGGGGGATGAGCAGTTCTTC
TRBV5-1	TRBD1	15	NA	TRBJ2-5	CASSKGQVLGETQYF	TGCGCCAGCAGCAAGGGACAGGTTCTAGGAGAGACCCAGTACTTC
TRBV29-1	TRBD2	15	NA	TRBJ2-1	CSVAPGAGAYNEQFF	TGCAGCGTTGCCCCAGGAGCGGGAGCTTACAATGAGCAGTTCTTC
TRBV7-2	NA	13	NA	TRBJ2-1	CASSVDSYNEQFF	TGTGCCAGCAGTGTCGACAGCTACAATGAGCAGTTCTTC
TRBV7-6	NA	13	NA	TRBJ2-1	CASSSPSYNEQFF	TGTGCCAGCAGCTCCCCCTCCTACAATGAGCAGTTCTTC
TRBV10-1	TRBD2	16	NA	TRBJ2-3	CASSEFRTSGTDTQYF	TGCGCCAGCAGTGAGTTCAGGACTAGCGGTACAGATACGCAGTATTTT
TRBV19	TRBD1	15	NA	TRBJ1-1	CASSIRQGKNTEAFF	TGTGCCAGTAGTATAAGACAGGGGAAGAACACTGAAGCTTTCTTT
TRBV5-5	NA	15	once	TRBJ2-7	CASSRTRTGSYEQYF	TGTGCCAGCAGCCGTACACGGACTGGCTCCTACGAGCAGTACTTC
TRBV27	TRBD2	16	once	TRBJ2-2	CASSASGRADTGELFF	TGTGCCAGCAGTGCCAGCGGGAGGGCCGACACCGGGGAGCTGTTTTTT
TRBV5-6	NA	14	NA	TRBJ1-2	CASSLRDPNYGYTF	TGTGCCAGCAGCTTGCGAGATCCTAACTATGGCTACACCTTC
TRBV4-1	NA	13	NA	TRBJ1-1	CASSQGGSRGSLF	TGCGCCAGCAGCCAAGGGGGGTCCCGGGGGTCGCTCTTT
TRBV13	NA	15	NA	TRBJ2-7	CASSGSNSGQYEQYF	TGTGCCAGCAGCGGTTCGAATAGCGGCCAATACGAGCAGTACTTC
TRBV6-5	NA	14	NA	TRBJ1-1	CATRGGVLNTEAFF	TGTGCCACCCGGGGCGGCGTTTTGAACACTGAAGCTTTCTTT
TRBV6-6	NA	14	NA	TRBJ1-2	CASSRIDGDYGYTF	TGTGCCAGCAGTAGAATCGACGGAGACTATGGCTACACCTTC
TRBV7-3	NA	13	NA	TRBJ2-1	CASSDDHDNEQFF	TGTGCCAGCAGCGATGACCACGACAATGAGCAGTTCTTC
TRBV5-1	TRBD2	15	once	TRBJ2-3	CASCGSGRTTDTQYF	TGCGCCAGCTGCGGTAGCGGGAGGACCACAGATACGCAGTATTTT
TRBV5-6	NA	12	NA	TRBJ1-4	CASSLGGEKLFF	TGTGCCAGCAGCTTGGGTGGGGAAAAACTGTTTTTT
TRBV29-1	TRBD1	15	NA	TRBJ1-2	CSVGTGGARSYGYTF	TGCAGTGTCGGAACAGGGGGCGCCCGGAGCTATGGCTACACCTTC
TRBV29-1	NA	13	NA	TRBJ2-3	CSVEVGGTDTQYF	TGCAGCGTTGAAGTAGGGGGCACAGATACGCAGTATTTT
TRBV10-1	TRBD2	18	NA	TRBJ2-1	CASSEWAGGPTLYNEQFF	TGCGCCAGCAGTGAGTGGGCGGGAGGGCCGACTCTATACAATGAGCAGTTCTTC
TRBV28	NA	15	NA	TRBJ2-7	CASRGAQRSTYEQYF	TGTGCCAGCAGAGGGGCCCAAAGATCTACCTACGAGCAGTACTTC
TRBV10-3	TRBD1	14	few	TRBJ2-7	CAIKRGPDPYEQYF	TGTGCCATCAAGAGGGGGCCCGACCCCTACGAGCAGTACTTC
TRBV27	TRBD1	12	few	TRBJ1-5	CASGQGDQPQHF	TGTGCCAGCGGACAGGGGGATCAGCCCCAGCATTTT
TRBV11-2	NA	16	once	TRBJ2-3	CASSPTLALGGDTQYF	TGTGCCAGCAGCCCAACTCTAGCGTTAGGTGGCGATACGCAGTATTTT
TRBV18	TRBD2	16	NA	TRBJ2-3	CASSPGTSGSTDTQYF	TGTGCCAGCTCACCAGGGACTAGCGGGAGTACAGATACGCAGTATTTT
TRBV5-6	TRBD1	14	NA	TRBJ1-2	CASSSVTGLNGYTF	TGTGCCAGCAGCAGCGTGACAGGGCTGAATGGCTACACCTTC
TRBV19	NA	15	NA	TRBJ1-4	CASSIGPSPNEKLFF	TGTGCCAGTAGTATAGGCCCCTCACCGAATGAAAAACTGTTTTTT
TRBV6-1	NA	14	NA	TRBJ2-7	CASSGQTSSYEQYF	TGTGCCAGCAGTGGACAGACTAGCTCCTACGAGCAGTACTTC
TRBV18	NA	12	NA	TRBJ1-1	CASSPRQGEAFF	TGTGCCAGCTCACCCCGGCAGGGAGAAGCTTTCTTT
TRBV9	NA	14	NA	TRBJ2-7	CASSLGGSLHEQYF	TGTGCCAGCAGCCTAGGGGGTAGCCTCCACGAGCAGTACTTC